Each of the 16 T cell receptor beta chains below was sequenced from the same sample in a study of neurological immune-mediated disorders (dated by TCRdb to about 2019). The library relied on 5' RACE. The data were produced on an Illumina HiSeq 2500. Starting from the raw public reads, TCRdb applied fastp trimming at Q25, assembled clones with MiXCR and retained in-frame beta chains. Rows with a matching CDR3 protein are joined into one entry that keeps the most common DNA and genes. This sample lists about 74,000 distinct CDR3 sequences; around 5.2% were detected once. Together, the top ten hold 6% to 9.5% of the sample. The sequenced sample was PBMCs. These receptors were taken from a man younger than 35 with multiple sclerosis.

This clonotype was seen many times. The genes are TRBV12-3 or TRBV12-4 and TRBJ2-7, with D tentatively TRBD2 (5 bases). Deletions cut 7 bases from V and 12 bases from J, with 19 bases between. The CDR3 is 12 residues long. This CDR3 reads CASTLDSQRRYF. The CDR3 region has the DNA TGTGCCAGCACCTTGGACTCTCAAAGGAGGTACTTC.

This clonotype was detected many times. The chain uses TRBV9 and TRBJ2-1, with 10 nucleotides matching TRBD1. V lost 4 bases and J lost 4; bases outside the gene matches: 2. This CDR3 is 14 amino acids long. CDR1 and CDR2 from the germline V gene are SGDLS and YYNGEE. The CDR3 bases are TGTGCCAGCAGCCGACAGGGGGCTTACAATGAGCAGTTCTTC. Its protein product is CASSRQGAYNEQFF.

There are many counts of this clonotype. The chain employs TRBV7-6 and TRBJ2-2; TRBD2 agrees at 10 bases. Germline assignment: CDR1 SGHVS and CDR2 FNYEAQ. This CDR3 spans 16 amino acids. V was clipped by 5 bases and J by 5 bases; unmatched bases: 8. The CDR3 DNA reads TGTGCCAGCAGCCGACAGCCGGGACTAGCGACCGGGGAGCTGTTTTTT. It translates to CASSRQPGLATGELFF.

As to this clonotype: A single base separates this from a much larger clone, so it may be a read error. The genes are TRBV28 and TRBJ2-1; D might be TRBD1 or TRBD2, each matching 5 bases. Between the trimmed V and J ends, which lost 10 bases and 12 bases, there was a span of 22 bases. Germline loops: CDR1 MDHEN, CDR2 SYDVKM. This CDR3 is 13 amino acids long. For the CDR3, the DNA is TGTGCCACCAGGCCCATGAGGGGCTGGGGGCAGTTCTTC. It translates to CATRPMRGWGQFF.

This clonotype came up many times. CDR3 amino acids: CASSSNRGPNVADTQYF. The CDR3 nucleotides read TGCGCCAGCAGCTCCAACAGGGGCCCTAACGTTGCAGATACGCAGTATTTT. The chain carries TRBV5-1 and TRBJ2-3, with 7 bases fitting TRBD1. Germline CDR1 SGHRS, CDR2 YFSETQ. V shed 3 bases, J shed 4 bases, and the junction held 14 bases outside the gene matches. The length of the CDR3 is 17 residues.

This clonotype has at least ten counts. This chain links TRBV5-6 with TRBJ1-5; D is undetermined. Trimming left V 2 bases short and J 3 bases short, with 3 bases between. CDR3 length: 12 amino acids. Germline V CDR1 and CDR2: SGHDT, YYEEEE. The CDR3 region has the DNA TGTGCCAGCAGCTTAAACAATCAGCCCCAGCATTTT. Translation: CASSLNNQPQHF. The full variable domain, its missing parts supplied by reference TRBV5-6 and TRBJ1-5, is DAGVTQSPTHLIKTRGQQVTLRCSPKSGHDTVSWYQQALGQGPQFIFQYYEEEERQRGNFPDRFSGHQFPNYSSELNVNALLLGDSALYLCASSLNNQPQHFGDGTRLSIL.

This clonotype was seen many times. The V gene is TRBV11-2, the J gene TRBJ2-3; 9 bases are shared with TRBD1. This CDR3 region has 15 residues. The junction had 2 bases not matched to a gene; V was cut back by 0 bases and J by 4 bases. The V gene's germline CDR1 is SGHAT and CDR2 FQNNGV. CDR3 loop: CASSLDGTGPDTQYF. CDR3 DNA sequence: TGTGCCAGCAGCTTAGACGGGACAGGGCCAGATACGCAGTATTTT. Full variable domain (rest looked up from reference TRBV11-2 and TRBJ2-3): EAGVAQSPRYKIIEKRQSVAFWCNPISGHATLYWYQQILGQGPKLLIQFQNNGVVDDSQLPKDRFSAERLKGVDSTLKIQPAKLEDSAVYLCASSLDGTGPDTQYFGPGTRLTVL.

This clonotype was seen at least ten times. The CDR3 DNA follows: TGCAGCGTTGGGCGGAGCGACAATGAGCAGTTCTTC. It is translated as CSVGRSDNEQFF. The chain combines TRBV29-1 with TRBJ2-1; no clear D. Deletions cut 4 bases from V and 5 bases from J, with 9 bases between. Germline CDR1 is SQVTM and CDR2 is ANQGSEA. The CDR3 runs to 12 residues.

This clonotype was recorded at least ten times. At one boundary the junction diverges from the germline segment, which might be a read error. The V call is TRBV2, the J call TRBJ1-5; D is unclear. This CDR3 is built from 15 residues. Germline V gene sequence: CDR1 SNHLY, CDR2 FYNNEI. CDR3 amino acids: CASSAGPQSGQPQNF. The CDR3 bases are TGTGCCAGCAGTGCCGGACCCCAATCGGGTCAGCCCCAGAATTTT.

The chain carries TRBV20-1 and TRBJ2-7; D perhaps matches TRBD2 (5 bases). V was clipped by 5 bases and J by 6 bases, with 14 bases between them. CDR3 length: 12 amino acids. The germline CDR1 and CDR2 sequences are DFQATT and SNEGSKA (reference sequence). The CDR3 protein is CSAPSQLGEQYF. The CDR3 region has the DNA TGCAGTGCTCCCTCCCAACTAGGCGAGCAGTACTTC.

The sample holds many counts of this clonotype. DNA for the CDR3: TGCAGTGCTAGATCCCCTAGCGGGAGTGTCAACGAGCAGTACTTC. Protein product: CSARSPSGSVNEQYF. J is TRBJ2-7 and V is TRBV20-1, with 10 bases lining up with TRBD2. There are 15 residues in the CDR3. The germline gives CDR1 DFQATT, CDR2 SNEGSKA (reference sequence). Unmatched junction bases numbered 9, after V lost 2 bases and J lost 5 bases.

The chain couples TRBV19 to TRBJ2-1; a possible D gene is TRBD2 (7 bases). This CDR3 region has 15 residues. Germline CDR1 and CDR2: LNHDA and SQIVND (reference sequence). The V end was cut by 9 bases, the J end by 6 bases, with 21 bases between. In nucleotides, the CDR3 is TGTGCCAGCTCGACAGGAGGGGGGGCTCCCAATGAGCAGTTCTTC. Translated, it gives CASSTGGGAPNEQFF.

This sequence joins TRBV29-1 and TRBJ2-1, with TRBD1 matching 8 bases. V shed 5 bases, J shed 8 bases, and the junction held 2 bases outside the gene matches. Looked up from germline, CDR1 is SQVTM and CDR2 is ANQGSEA. The CDR3 runs 11 residues. CDR3 sequence (DNA): TGCAGCGTTCGCAGGGGGCATGAGCAGTTCTTC. This sequence encodes CSVRRGHEQFF.

At least ten counts were recorded for this clonotype. V is TRBV7-2 and J is TRBJ2-1; D tentatively reads TRBD1 or TRBD2 (6 bases each). The CDR3 has 15 residues. V gave up 5 bases and J gave up 12 bases, with 23 bases separating them. Per the germline V gene, CDR1 is SGHTA and CDR2 is FQGNSA. The CDR3 protein is CASSRSGTRTGGQFF. DNA for the CDR3: TGTGCCAGCAGCCGATCCGGGACACGGACCGGGGGGCAGTTCTTC.

This clonotype was counted ten times or more. The chain is built from TRBV6-6 and TRBJ1-2; D perhaps matches TRBD1 (5 bases). There are 14 residues in the CDR3. V lost 0 bases to trimming and J lost 5 bases, with 10 bases between them. The germline V gene encodes CDR1 MNHNY and CDR2 SVGAGI (reference sequence). DNA of the CDR3: TGTGCCAGCAGTTACTCTCGGGGCGAATATGGCTACACCTTC. It yields the protein CASSYSRGEYGYTF.

This clonotype was observed many times. The chain links TRBV29-1 to TRBJ2-7; D uncertain. V gave up 4 bases and J gave up 7 bases, with 17 bases separating them. This CDR3 is 13 amino acids long. In germline, CDR1 is SQVTM, CDR2 ANQGSEA. The CDR3 coding sequence is TGCAGCGTTGGAGCTGGCGCGTTTGGGGAGCAGTACTTC. Its protein is CSVGAGAFGEQYF.